The 29 T cell receptor beta chains below come from one sample, sequenced in a study of T cell repertoires in cytomegalovirus infection. No antigen is known for these receptors. TCRdb re-derived calls from the reads in MiXCR, one entry per CDR3 protein. Here the sample spans about a million distinct CDR3 sequences, less than 35% being singletons. This sample comprised cultured CD8+ T cells from PBMCs, obtained from culture after CMV antigen stimulation. The receptor set was obtained from a human donor in good health (CMV status not recorded). Some clones in this sample may be carry-over from other donors' samples.

In this sample, this clonotype turned up many times. The chain carries TRBV7-2 and TRBJ1-5; TRBD1 agrees at 7 bases. Germline lookup yields CDR1 SGHTA and CDR2 FQGNSA. CDR3 length equals 15 residues. Losses at the gene ends were 5 bases for V and 1 base for J; bases not matched to a gene: 5. The CDR3 region is CASSPGTASNQPQHF. CDR3 coding DNA: TGTGCCAGCAGCCCAGGGACAGCCAGCAATCAGCCCCAGCATTTT.

This clonotype was counted a few times. V usage is TRBV12-3 or TRBV12-4 and J usage is TRBJ1-5, with D tentatively TRBD1 (5 bases). The CDR3 length is 14 residues. V lost 8 bases and J 7 bases, leaving 18 bases between the germline ends. The CDR3 nucleotides are TGTGCCAGCTGCCCAGACGGGGGTCAGCAGCCCCAGCATTTT. As protein: CASCPDGGQQPQHF.

In the case of this clonotype: This may arise from a read error, as a much more abundant clone is one base away. The chain employs TRBV6-2 or TRBV6-3 and TRBJ2-2; D perhaps matches TRBD2 (6 bases). CDR3 length: 16 residues. Germline assignment: CDR1 MNHEY and CDR2 SVGEGT. V was pared by 8 bases and J by 0 bases, with 16 bases between. Here the CDR3 reads CASLRGAGTNTGELFF. CDR3 bases: TGTGCCAGCTTGCGTGGTGCGGGGACGAACACCGGGGAGCTGTTTTTT.

This clonotype was found a few times. The CDR3 nucleotides are TGTGCCAGCAGGGACTTCAACATAAGGACAGGGACCTACGAGCAGTACTTC. Translating it yields CASRDFNIRTGTYEQYF. The chain has TRBV7-8 and TRBJ2-7; TRBD1 aligns across 8 bases. The CDR3 totals 17 residues. Germline trimming cut 6 bases from V and 2 bases from J; bases unmatched to any gene: 15. CDR1 SGHVS and CDR2 FQNEAQ come from the germline V gene.

CDR3 sequence reads: CSARDWGQGERMNTEAFF. As DNA, the CDR3 is TGCAGTGCTAGAGATTGGGGACAGGGGGAGAGGATGAACACTGAAGCTTTCTTT. The rearrangement links TRBV20-1 to TRBJ1-1, with 11 bases matching TRBD1. The CDR3 covers 18 residues. Per the germline V gene, CDR1 is DFQATT and CDR2 is SNEGSKA (reference sequence). The V gene end was trimmed by 0 bases and the J gene end by 0 bases; junction bases not matched to a gene: 9.

In this sample, this clonotype turned up a few times. The chain uses TRBV11-3 and TRBJ2-1; TRBD2 is a possible D gene (6 bases). The CDR3 spans 15 residues. V was pared by 5 bases and J by 4 bases, with 15 bases between. Germline V gives CDR1 SGHNT, CDR2 YENEEA. CDR3 in DNA: TGTGCCAGCAGCCTCCTTTCGGGGGTGTACAATGAGCAGTTCTTC. Translating it yields CASSLLSGVYNEQFF. The full variable domain, completed using reference TRBV11-3 and TRBJ2-1, is EAGVVQSPRYKIIEKKQPVAFWCNPISGHNTLYWYLQNLGQGPELLIRYENEEAVDDSQLPKDRFSAERLKGVDSTLKIQPAELGDSAVYLCASSLLSGVYNEQFFGPGTRLTVL.

This clonotype showed up many times. J is TRBJ2-1 and V is TRBV7-6; either TRBD1 or TRBD2 may fit D (5 bases each). CDR3 length: 15 residues. V gave up 3 bases and J gave up 2 bases, with 11 bases separating them. Germline V gene data show CDR1 as SGHVS and CDR2 as FNYEAQ. As DNA, the CDR3 is TGTGCCAGCAGCTTGGGGGATGACCCCTACAATGAGCAGTTCTTC. Translated: CASSLGDDPYNEQFF.

The chain links TRBV6-2 or TRBV6-3 to TRBJ2-7; D ambiguous. Germline CDR1 reads MNHEY; CDR2 reads SVGEGT. V dropped 7 bases and J dropped 3 bases, with 7 bases sitting between them. CDR3 length: 11 residues. The chain's CDR3 is CASKGFYEQYV. The CDR3 coding sequence is TGTGCCAGCAAAGGGTTCTACGAGCAGTACGTC.

This chain joins TRBV7-9 and TRBJ1-2; 8 nucleotides agree with TRBD1. The J segment lost 2 bases and the V segment lost 1 base, leaving 12 bases of the junction unmatched. CDR3 length: 18 amino acids. Germline V gene sequence: CDR1 SEHNR, CDR2 FQNEAQ (reference sequence). CDR3 amino acids: CASSLGPGTGGGNYGYTF. The CDR3 region has the DNA TGTGCCAGCAGCTTAGGCCCTGGGACAGGAGGAGGGAACTATGGCTACACCTTC.

The V gene is TRBV19, the J gene TRBJ1-1; perhaps TRBD1 as D (6 bases). V gave up 3 bases and J gave up 1 base, with 15 bases separating them. Germline V gene sequence: CDR1 LNHDA, CDR2 SQIVND (reference sequence). This CDR3 contains 16 residues. The CDR3 DNA sequence: TGTGCCAGTAGTATGCTGAGGGGGAACACGAACACTGAAGCTTTCTTT. Amino acid sequence: CASSMLRGNTNTEAFF.

This rearrangement joins TRBV4-1 to TRBJ2-3, with D tentatively TRBD2 (7 bases). V was shortened by 0 bases and J by 0 bases, with 16 bases between the two germline ends. This CDR3 comprises 18 residues. From germline, CDR1 is MGHRA and CDR2 YSYEKL. CDR3 sequence reads: CASSQDREGGPSTDTQYF. As DNA, the CDR3 is TGCGCCAGCAGCCAAGACAGGGAGGGGGGACCGAGCACAGATACGCAGTATTTT.

The chain employs TRBV27 and TRBJ2-3; 12 positions agree with TRBD2. The CDR3 contains 18 residues. V shed 7 bases, J shed 3 bases, and the junction held 14 bases outside the gene matches. Germline CDR1 MNHEY, CDR2 SMNVEV (reference sequence). The CDR3 sequence: CASTKLAGGPSLTDTQYF. The CDR3 DNA sequence: TGTGCCAGCACCAAACTAGCGGGGGGCCCATCCTTGACAGATACGCAGTATTTT.

This clonotype has a handful of counts. The rearrangement links TRBV7-2 to TRBJ1-2; D perhaps matches TRBD1 (6 bases). The V end was cut by 5 bases, the J end by 4 bases, with 20 bases between. The germline gives CDR1 SGHTA, CDR2 FQGNSA. The CDR3 consists of 16 residues. The CDR3 spells CASSPPDTGRGYGYTF. In DNA, the CDR3 is TGTGCCAGCAGCCCCCCCGATACAGGGCGGGGCTATGGCTACACCTTC.

The CDR3 DNA reads TGTGCCAGCAGCGTGGGAGGGAAAAATGAGCAGTTCTTC. The encoded protein is CASSVGGKNEQFF. The chain combines TRBV9 with TRBJ2-1, with 7 bases identical to TRBD2. The length of the CDR3 is 13 residues. The germline V gene encodes CDR1 SGDLS and CDR2 YYNGEE. V gave up 2 bases and J gave up 7 bases; unmatched junction bases: 3.

This clonotype was seen more than once but under ten times. This chain links TRBV5-6 with TRBJ1-5, with TRBD1 as a possible D gene (5 bases). V was cut by 2 bases and J by 0 bases, with 12 bases left in between. Germline CDR1 and CDR2: SGHDT and YYEEEE. The CDR3 is made up of 16 amino acids. This CDR3 is CASSFKGPVSNQPQHF. For the CDR3, the DNA is TGTGCCAGCAGCTTTAAGGGGCCGGTTAGCAATCAGCCCCAGCATTTT.

As concerns this clonotype: One end of the junction is discordant with germline, which a read error may explain. The chain carries TRBV11-3 and TRBJ2-3, with 8 bases that match TRBD1. Germline CDR1 reads SGHNT; CDR2 reads YENEEA. There are 17 residues in the CDR3. CDR3 in amino acids: CTSSSYSTGANPDTQYF. The CDR3 DNA follows: TGTACCAGCAGCTCCTACTCGACAGGGGCCAACCCAGATACGCAGTATTTT. Full variable domain (missing parts from reference TRBV11-3 and TRBJ2-3): EAGVVQSPRYKIIEKKQPVAFWCNPISGHNTLYWYLQNLGQGPELLIRYENEEAVDDSQLPKDRFSAERLKGVDSTLKIQPAELGDSAVYLCTSSSYSTGANPDTQYFGPGTRLTVL.

V is TRBV7-2 and J is TRBJ2-1; D possibly matches TRBD1 or TRBD2 (5 bases each). Trimming pared 3 bases from V and 3 bases from J, leaving 15 bases between. The CDR3 contains 16 residues. Germline V lookup: CDR1 SGHTA, CDR2 FQGNSA. The CDR3 nucleotides read TGTGCCAGCAGCTTCGGGGCGGCCTATAACTACAATGAGCAGTTCTTC. It yields the protein CASSFGAAYNYNEQFF.

The V gene is TRBV7-9, the J gene TRBJ2-5; D perhaps matches TRBD1 (6 bases). Trimming cost V 5 bases and J 4 bases, with 17 bases left between them. The CDR3 has 15 amino acids. From germline, CDR1 is SEHNR and CDR2 FQNEAQ (reference sequence). CDR3 DNA: TGTGCCAGCAGCCAATCACAGGGTTGGGGAGAGACCCAGTACTTC. Encoded protein: CASSQSQGWGETQYF. The full variable domain, its missing parts supplied by reference TRBV7-9 and TRBJ2-5, is DTGVSQNPRHKITKRGQNVTFRCDPISEHNRLYWYRQTLGQGPEFLTYFQNEAQLEKSRLLSDRFSAERPKGSFSTLEIQRTEQGDSAMYLCASSQSQGWGETQYFGPGTRLLVL.

This rearrangement joins TRBV7-4 to TRBJ2-7, with a tentative D call TRBD1 (7 bases). V was pared by 3 bases and J by 6 bases, with 15 bases between. The CDR3 has 14 residues. Germline assignment: CDR1 SGHVT and CDR2 SQSDAQ. CDR3 amino acids: CASSLEGAVREQYF. The DNA for the CDR3 is TGTGCCAGCAGCTTGGAGGGGGCAGTTCGCGAGCAGTACTTC.

This clonotype has only a few counts. The chain joins TRBV7-9 to TRBJ2-6, with no clear D. The germline V and J ends were trimmed by 8 bases and 0 bases, with 11 bases remaining between them. Germline loops: CDR1 SEHNR, CDR2 FQNEAQ (reference sequence). This CDR3 is built from 15 residues. DNA for the CDR3: TGTGCCAGCCCACCGCTCAGCTCTGGGGCCAACGTCCTGACTTTC. Encoded protein: CASPPLSSGANVLTF.

The V gene is TRBV5-8, the J gene TRBJ2-4; D is tentatively TRBD1 or TRBD2 (5 bases each). Germline lookup yields CDR1 SGHTS and CDR2 YDEGEE. The V gene lost 2 bases and the J gene lost 11 bases, with 14 bases spanning the gap. This CDR3 contains 13 residues. The CDR3 spells CASSFRDGSFQYF. DNA for the CDR3: TGTGCCAGCAGCTTCCGGGACGGAAGTTTTCAGTACTTC.

The chain has TRBV27 and TRBJ1-6, with D hard to call. With 6 bases removed from V and 6 bases from J, the gap between germline ends came to 6 bases. CDR3 length: 12 amino acids. Germline CDR1 reads MNHEY; CDR2 reads SMNVEV (reference sequence). CDR3 region: CASRFLNSPLHF. CDR3 nucleotide sequence: TGTGCCAGCAGGTTCCTTAATTCACCCCTCCACTTT.

This chain uses TRBV7-9 with TRBJ2-1; D tentatively reads TRBD1 or TRBD2 (5 bases each). V lost 5 bases to trimming and J lost 6 bases, with 14 bases between them. The CDR3 consists of 14 residues. Germline loops: CDR1 SEHNR, CDR2 FQNEAQ (reference sequence). The CDR3, as DNA: TGTGCCAGCAGCCAAGGGGCAGCGGTCAATGAGCAGTTCTTC. It codes for CASSQGAAVNEQFF.

The chain recombines TRBV29-1 with TRBJ2-3; 9 positions agree with TRBD2. This CDR3 is 18 amino acids long. CDR1 SQVTM and CDR2 ANQGSEA come from the germline V gene. V was pared by 1 base and J by 3 bases, with 14 bases of the junction left unmatched. The CDR3 DNA follows: TGCAGCGTTGAAGGGGCCGCTAGCGGGGTAGGGAGTACAGATACGCAGTATTTT. Its protein is CSVEGAASGVGSTDTQYF.

This clonotype was detected many times. V gene TRBV7-2 combines with J gene TRBJ1-1; D is unresolved. This CDR3 comprises 16 residues. V lost 4 bases, J lost 1 base, and 16 bases lay in between. CDR1 and CDR2 (germline): SGHTA, FQGNSA. The CDR3 DNA reads as TGTGCCAGCAGCTCTTTGCAGTTGCGGGGGAACACTGAAGCTTTCTTT. This codes for CASSSLQLRGNTEAFF.

This clonotype was detected many times. The chain couples TRBV20-1 to TRBJ2-7, with no clear D. The length of the CDR3 is 11 residues. Germline V gene lookup returns CDR1 DFQATT and CDR2 SNEGSKA (reference sequence). V was cut by 1 base and J by 3 bases, with 4 bases left in between. Here the CDR3 DNA reads TGCAGTGCTAGAGTAGGCTACGAGCAGTACTTC. It codes for CSARVGYEQYF.

The rearrangement links TRBV2 to TRBJ2-7; the D gene is possibly TRBD2 (7 bases). Looked up from germline, CDR1 is SNHLY and CDR2 is FYNNEI. The V and J ends lost 7 bases and 7 bases respectively, with 17 bases between them. This CDR3 spans 13 amino acids. The CDR3 DNA sequence: TGTGCCAGCAAGGCTGGGGGGGGCTTAGAGCAGTACGTC. Residues: CASKAGGGLEQYV.

This clonotype has just a few counts. The gene calls are TRBV11-2 and TRBJ1-5; perhaps TRBD1 as D (6 bases). V shed 0 bases and J shed 5 bases, with 8 bases lying between them. Per germline, CDR1 SGHAT and CDR2 FQNNGV. The CDR3 has 14 residues. This CDR3 is CASSLDAGDQPQHF. In DNA form, the CDR3 reads TGTGCCAGCAGCTTAGATGCAGGGGATCAGCCCCAGCATTTT.

This rearrangement joins TRBV6-2 or TRBV6-3 to TRBJ1-2; D may be TRBD1 (6 bases). Trimming cost V 6 bases and J 4 bases, with 15 bases left between them. The length of the CDR3 is 14 residues. Germline V gene sequence: CDR1 MNHEY, CDR2 SVGEGT. CDR3 region: CASSTQGSGYGYTF. The CDR3 nucleotides read TGTGCCAGCAGCACACAGGGTTCCGGCTATGGCTACACCTTC.